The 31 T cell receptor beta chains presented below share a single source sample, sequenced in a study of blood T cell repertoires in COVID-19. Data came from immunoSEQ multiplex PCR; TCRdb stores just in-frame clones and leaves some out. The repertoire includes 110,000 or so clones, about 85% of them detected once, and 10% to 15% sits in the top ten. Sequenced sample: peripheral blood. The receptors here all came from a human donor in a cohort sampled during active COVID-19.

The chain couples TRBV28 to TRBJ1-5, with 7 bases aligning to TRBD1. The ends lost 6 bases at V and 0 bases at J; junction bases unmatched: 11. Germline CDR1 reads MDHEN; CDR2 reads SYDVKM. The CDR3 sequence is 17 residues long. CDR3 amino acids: CASSPMGQWDSNQPQHF. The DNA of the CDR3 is TGTGCCAGCAGCCCCATGGGACAGTGGGATAGCAATCAGCCCCAGCATTTT.

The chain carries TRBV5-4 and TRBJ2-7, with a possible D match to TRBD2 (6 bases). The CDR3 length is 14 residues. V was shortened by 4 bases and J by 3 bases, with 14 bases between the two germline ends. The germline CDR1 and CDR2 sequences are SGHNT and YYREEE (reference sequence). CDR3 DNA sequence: TGTGCCAGCAGCAGCCGGACCGGGAGCTACGAGCAGTACTTC. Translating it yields CASSSRTGSYEQYF.

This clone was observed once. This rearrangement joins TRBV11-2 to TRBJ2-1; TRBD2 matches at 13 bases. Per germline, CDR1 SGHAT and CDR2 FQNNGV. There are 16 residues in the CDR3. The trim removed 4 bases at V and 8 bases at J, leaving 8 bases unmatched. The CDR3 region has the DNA TGTGCCAGCAGCTCGATGACTAGCGGGGGGTCCTATGAGCAGTTCTTC. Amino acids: CASSSMTSGGSYEQFF.

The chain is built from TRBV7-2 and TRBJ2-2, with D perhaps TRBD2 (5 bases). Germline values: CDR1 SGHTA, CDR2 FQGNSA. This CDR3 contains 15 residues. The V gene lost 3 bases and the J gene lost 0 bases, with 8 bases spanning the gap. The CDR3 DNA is TGTGCCAGCAGCTTGAGGGCGACGAACACCGGGGAGCTGTTTTTT. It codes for CASSLRATNTGELFF.

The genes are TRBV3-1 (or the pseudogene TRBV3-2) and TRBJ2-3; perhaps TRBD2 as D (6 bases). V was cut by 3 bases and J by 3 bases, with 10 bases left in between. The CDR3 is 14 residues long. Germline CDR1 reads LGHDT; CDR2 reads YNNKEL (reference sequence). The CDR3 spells CASSQRGGTDTQYF. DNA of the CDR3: TGTGCCAGCAGCCAGCGGGGCGGGACAGATACGCAGTATTTT.

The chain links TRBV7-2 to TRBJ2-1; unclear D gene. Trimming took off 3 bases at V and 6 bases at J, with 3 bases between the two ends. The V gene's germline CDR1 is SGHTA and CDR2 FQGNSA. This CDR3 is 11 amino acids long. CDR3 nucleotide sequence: TGTGCCAGCAGCTTCGTCAATGAGCAGTTCTTC. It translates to CASSFVNEQFF. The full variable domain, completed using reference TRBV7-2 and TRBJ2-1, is GAGVSQSPSNKVTEKGKDVELRCDPISGHTALYWYRQSLGQGLEFLIYFQGNSAPDKSGLPSDRFSAERTGGSVSTLTIQRTQQEDSAVYLCASSFVNEQFFGPGTRLTVL.

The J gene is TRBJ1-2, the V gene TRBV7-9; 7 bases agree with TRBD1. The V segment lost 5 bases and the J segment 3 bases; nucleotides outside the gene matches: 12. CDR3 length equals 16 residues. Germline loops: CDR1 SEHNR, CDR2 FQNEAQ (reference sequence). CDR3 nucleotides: TGTGCCAGCAGCAAACTGACAGGGATGGGTGACTATGGCTACACCTTC. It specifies CASSKLTGMGDYGYTF.

CDR3 sequence: CSAGYNEQFF. The CDR3 region has the DNA TGCAGTGCCGGGTACAATGAGCAGTTCTTC. The chain employs TRBV20-1 and TRBJ2-1; D is uncertain. The CDR3 length is 10 residues. Between the trimmed V and J ends, which lost 6 bases and 4 bases, there was a span of 4 bases. Germline CDR1 and CDR2: DFQATT and SNEGSKA (reference sequence).

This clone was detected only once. The CDR3 DNA follows: TGTGCCAGCAGCAAAACAGAGCTTTCTGGAAACACCATATATTTT. Its protein product is CASSKTELSGNTIYF. V and J are TRBV21-1 and TRBJ1-3; the table's TRBD1 call for D was not verified on the DNA. TRBV21-1 is annotated as a pseudogene. The CDR3 has 15 amino acids.

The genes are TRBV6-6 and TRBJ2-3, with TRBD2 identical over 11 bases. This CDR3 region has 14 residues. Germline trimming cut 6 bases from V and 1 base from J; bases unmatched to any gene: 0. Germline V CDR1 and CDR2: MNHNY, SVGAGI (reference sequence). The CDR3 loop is CASRLAGGTDTQYF. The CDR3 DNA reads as TGTGCCAGCAGACTAGCGGGGGGCACAGATACGCAGTATTTT.

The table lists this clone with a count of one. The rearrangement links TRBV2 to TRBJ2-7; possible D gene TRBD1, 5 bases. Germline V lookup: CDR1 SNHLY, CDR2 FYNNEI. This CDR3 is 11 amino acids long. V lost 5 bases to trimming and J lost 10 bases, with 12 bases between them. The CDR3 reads CASSSGSSQYF. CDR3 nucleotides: TGTGCCAGCAGTTCAGGGTCAAGTCAGTACTTC.

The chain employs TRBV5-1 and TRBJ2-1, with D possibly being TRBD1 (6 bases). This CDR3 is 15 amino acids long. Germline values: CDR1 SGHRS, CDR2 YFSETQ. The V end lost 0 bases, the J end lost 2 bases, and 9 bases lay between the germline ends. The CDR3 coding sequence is TGCGCCAGCAGCTTGGACAGGGCCCCCTACAATGAGCAGTTCTTC. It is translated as CASSLDRAPYNEQFF.

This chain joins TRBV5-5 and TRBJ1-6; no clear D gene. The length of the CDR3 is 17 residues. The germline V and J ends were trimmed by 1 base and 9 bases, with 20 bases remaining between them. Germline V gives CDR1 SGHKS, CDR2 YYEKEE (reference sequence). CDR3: CASSLFLEIELASPLHF. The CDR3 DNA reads TGTGCCAGCAGCTTGTTTCTGGAAATCGAGTTAGCTTCACCCCTCCACTTT.

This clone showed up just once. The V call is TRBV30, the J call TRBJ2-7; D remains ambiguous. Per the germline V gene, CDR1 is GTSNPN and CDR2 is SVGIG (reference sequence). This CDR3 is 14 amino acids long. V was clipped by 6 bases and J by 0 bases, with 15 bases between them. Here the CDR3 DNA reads TGTGCCTGTTCCCGCGGCCAGAGCTCCTACGAGCAGTACTTC. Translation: CACSRGQSSYEQYF.

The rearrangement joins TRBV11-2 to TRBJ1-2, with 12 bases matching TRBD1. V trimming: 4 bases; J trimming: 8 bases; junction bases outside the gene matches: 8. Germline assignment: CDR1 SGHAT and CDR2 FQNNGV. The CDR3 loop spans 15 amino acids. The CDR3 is CASSSSGQGAGGYTF. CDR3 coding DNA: TGTGCCAGCAGCTCTTCGGGACAGGGGGCAGGAGGCTACACCTTC.

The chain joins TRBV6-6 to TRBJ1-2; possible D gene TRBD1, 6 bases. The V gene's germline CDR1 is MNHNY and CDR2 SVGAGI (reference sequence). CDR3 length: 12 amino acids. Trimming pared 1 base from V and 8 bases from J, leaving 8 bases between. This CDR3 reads CASSYYREGYTF. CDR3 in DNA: TGTGCCAGCAGTTACTACAGGGAAGGCTACACCTTC.

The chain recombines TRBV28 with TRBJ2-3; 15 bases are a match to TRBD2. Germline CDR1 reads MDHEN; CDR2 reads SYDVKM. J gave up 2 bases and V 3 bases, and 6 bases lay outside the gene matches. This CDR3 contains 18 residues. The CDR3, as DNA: TGTGCCAGCAGTTTGGGACTAGCGGGGGGAGGTAACACAGATACGCAGTATTTT. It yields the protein CASSLGLAGGGNTDTQYF.

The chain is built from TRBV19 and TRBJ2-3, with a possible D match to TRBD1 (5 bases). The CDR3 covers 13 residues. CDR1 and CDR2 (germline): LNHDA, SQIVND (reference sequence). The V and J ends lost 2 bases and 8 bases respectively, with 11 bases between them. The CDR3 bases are TGTGCCAGTAGTATACAAGGGGAAGGTACGCAGTATTTT. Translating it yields CASSIQGEGTQYF.

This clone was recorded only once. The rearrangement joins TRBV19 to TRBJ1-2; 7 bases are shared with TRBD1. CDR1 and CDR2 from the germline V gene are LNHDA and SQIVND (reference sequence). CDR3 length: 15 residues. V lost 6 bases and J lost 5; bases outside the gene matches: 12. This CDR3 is CASRDEGGQGYGYTF. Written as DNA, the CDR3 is TGTGCCAGTAGGGACGAAGGGGGCCAGGGTTATGGCTACACCTTC.

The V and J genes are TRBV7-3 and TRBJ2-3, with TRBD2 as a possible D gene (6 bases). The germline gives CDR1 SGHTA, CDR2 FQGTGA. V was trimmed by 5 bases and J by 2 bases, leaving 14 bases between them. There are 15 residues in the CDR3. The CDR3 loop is CASSPGDLYTDTQYF. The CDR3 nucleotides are TGTGCCAGCAGCCCCGGGGACTTATACACAGATACGCAGTATTTT.

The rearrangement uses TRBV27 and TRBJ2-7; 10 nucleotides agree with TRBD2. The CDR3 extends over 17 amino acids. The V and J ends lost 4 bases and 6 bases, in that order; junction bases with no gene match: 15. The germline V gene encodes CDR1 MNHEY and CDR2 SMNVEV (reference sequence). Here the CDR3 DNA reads TGTGCCAGCAGTTCCTGGCAACTAGCGGGGTATTTGGTCGAGCAGTACTTC. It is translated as CASSSWQLAGYLVEQYF.

The CDR3 loop is CAISLTGGIDTGELFF. The CDR3, as DNA: TGTGCCATCAGTCTAACAGGGGGCATCGACACCGGGGAGCTGTTTTTT. The V gene is TRBV10-3, the J gene TRBJ2-2, with 9 bases aligning to TRBD1. CDR3 length equals 16 residues. V lost 5 bases to trimming and J lost 3 bases; unmatched junction nucleotides: 7. Germline loops: CDR1 ENHRY, CDR2 SYGVKD.

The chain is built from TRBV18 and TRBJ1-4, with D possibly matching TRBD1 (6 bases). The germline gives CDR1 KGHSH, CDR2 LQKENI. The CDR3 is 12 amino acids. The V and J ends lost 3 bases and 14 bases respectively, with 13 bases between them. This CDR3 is CASSPGTGFLFF. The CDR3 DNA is TGTGCCAGCTCACCCGGAACAGGGTTCCTGTTTTTT. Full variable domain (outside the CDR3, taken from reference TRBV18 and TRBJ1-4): NAGVMQNPRHLVRRRGQEARLRCSPMKGHSHVYWYRQLPEEGLKFMVYLQKENIIDESGMPKERFSAEFPKEGPSILRIQQVVRGDSAAYFCASSPGTGFLFFGSGTQLSVL.

The CDR3 is CASSPGGAADTQYF. DNA of the CDR3: TGCGCCAGCAGCCCCGGGGGGGCCGCAGATACGCAGTATTTT. The chain recombines TRBV4-1 with TRBJ2-3; the match to TRBD2 covers 8 bases. V lost 4 bases and J lost 4; bases outside the gene matches: 4. Germline V gene sequence: CDR1 MGHRA, CDR2 YSYEKL. This CDR3 is 14 amino acids long.

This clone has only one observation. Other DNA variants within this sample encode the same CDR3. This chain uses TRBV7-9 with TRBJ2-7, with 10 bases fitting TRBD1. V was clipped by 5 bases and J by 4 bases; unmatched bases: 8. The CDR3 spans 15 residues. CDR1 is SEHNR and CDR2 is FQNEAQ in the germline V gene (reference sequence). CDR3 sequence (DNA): TGTGCCAGCAGCACCCGGACAGGGGGAAGGTACGAGCAGTACTTC. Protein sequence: CASSTRTGGRYEQYF.

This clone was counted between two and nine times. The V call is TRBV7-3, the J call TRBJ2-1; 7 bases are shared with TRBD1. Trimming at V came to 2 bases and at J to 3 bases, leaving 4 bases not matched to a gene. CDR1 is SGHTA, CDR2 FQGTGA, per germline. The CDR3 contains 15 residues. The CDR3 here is CASSLSAGGYNEQFF. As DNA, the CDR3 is TGTGCCAGCAGCTTATCGGCAGGGGGCTACAATGAGCAGTTCTTC. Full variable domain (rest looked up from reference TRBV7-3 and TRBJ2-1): GAGVSQTPSNKVTEKGKYVELRCDPISGHTALYWYRQSLGQGPEFLIYFQGTGAADDSGLPNDRFFAVRPEGSVSTLKIQRTERGDSAVYLCASSLSAGGYNEQFFGPGTRLTVL.

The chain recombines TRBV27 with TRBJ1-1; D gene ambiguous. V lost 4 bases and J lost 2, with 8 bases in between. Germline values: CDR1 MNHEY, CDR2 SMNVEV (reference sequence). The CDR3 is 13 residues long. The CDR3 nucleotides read TGTGCCAGCAGTTGGGCCGATAACACTGAAGCTTTCTTT. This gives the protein CASSWADNTEAFF.

CDR3 nucleotides: TGTGCCTGGGCCCTACTAGCGGGGATGGGTGAGCAGTTCTTC. Its translation is CAWALLAGMGEQFF. The rearrangement uses TRBV30 and TRBJ2-1; 10 bases fit TRBD2. There are 14 residues in the CDR3. The germline gives CDR1 GTSNPN, CDR2 SVGIG (reference sequence). The V gene end was trimmed by 5 bases and the J gene end by 9 bases; junction bases not matched to a gene: 10.

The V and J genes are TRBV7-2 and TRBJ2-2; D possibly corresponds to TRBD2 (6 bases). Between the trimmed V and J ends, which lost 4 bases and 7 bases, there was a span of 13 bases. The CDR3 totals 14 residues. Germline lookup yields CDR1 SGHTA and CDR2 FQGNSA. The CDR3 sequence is CASSSAGGHGELFF. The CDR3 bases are TGTGCCAGCAGCTCAGCTGGAGGGCACGGGGAGCTGTTTTTT. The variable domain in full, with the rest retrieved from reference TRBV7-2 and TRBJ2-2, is GAGVSQSPSNKVTEKGKDVELRCDPISGHTALYWYRQSLGQGLEFLIYFQGNSAPDKSGLPSDRFSAERTGGSVSTLTIQRTQQEDSAVYLCASSSAGGHGELFFGEGSRLTVL.

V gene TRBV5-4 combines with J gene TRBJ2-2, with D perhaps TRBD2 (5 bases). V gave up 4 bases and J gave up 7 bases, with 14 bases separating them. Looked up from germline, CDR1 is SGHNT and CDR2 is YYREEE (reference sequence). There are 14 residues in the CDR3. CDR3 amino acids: CASSRLGLGGELFF. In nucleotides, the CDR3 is TGTGCCAGCAGCCGCCTCGGACTGGGCGGGGAGCTGTTTTTT.

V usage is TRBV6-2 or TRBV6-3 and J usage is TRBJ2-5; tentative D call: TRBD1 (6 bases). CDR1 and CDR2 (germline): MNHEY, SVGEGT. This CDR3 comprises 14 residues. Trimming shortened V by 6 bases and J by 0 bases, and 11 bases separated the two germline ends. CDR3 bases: TGTGCCAGCAGACCTGACAGGTACCAAGAGACCCAGTACTTC. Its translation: CASRPDRYQETQYF.